The entry below gives a single TCR beta chain sequence along with its context. No antigen is known for it. No qualities accompany the bases; no much larger clone lies one base away. Separate from the approximately 670-subject first cohort, the validation cohort of over 90 subjects was the group to which the donors belonged. The sample originates from a study of cytomegalovirus exposure and HLA in healthy donors (dated by TCRdb to about 2017). Turning to the overall study: A later analysis indicated that the 120 or so validation repertoires were generated on the platform also employed for the roughly 730 repertoires of the first cohort. The aim of the study was to test whether cataloging public T cell receptors could identify signatures of past pathogen exposure. Along with the approximately 700-subject first cohort, a separate validation cohort of 120 different subjects was used. To predict cytomegalovirus infection status, the study combined high-throughput TCR immunosequencing, statistical association of individual TCRs with disease status, and machine learning. The full study reports these points: In vitro tests confirmed that a few of the cytomegalovirus-associated TCR beta chains recognize cytomegalovirus antigens. In the study, 164 TCR beta chains were listed as associated with cytomegalovirus. Across donors, most TCR sequences were observed very rarely, whereas some public TCRs were present in many individuals. Subsequent analysis determined that TCRs grouped into clusters in the first cohort also showed a tendency toward co-occurrence across the roughly 120 validation repertoires, and 85% to 95% of cluster scores exceeded 0. It was suggested by the authors that the approach could potentially be generalized to other disease states and immunological phenotypes. A later analysis had no HLA typing for the validation cohort, so co-occurrence there was scored across all 130 or so repertoires. Cytomegalovirus status was reported to be diagnosed by the classifier with high specificity and sensitivity in both the original and validation cohorts.

Libraries came from the immunoSEQ multiplex PCR assay. In the original analysis: A statistical classification framework was built for diagnosing cytomegalovirus status from the catalog of TCR beta chain sequences. TCRdb provides this immuneACCESS table in a form limited to in-frame rearrangements. Some clones are lacking; in checked studies, under half of them reflect an unresolved V gene, and why the rest are absent is not known. V and J calls and clone size follow that table, whereas D and trimming were derived from the DNA. The sample includes around 160,000 clones, with 75% to 95% observed a single time. The top ten hold approximately 2.9% of the sample. CDR1 is given as PRHDT and CDR2 as FYEKMQ, both from the germline V gene (reference sequence). V is clipped by 3 bases and J by 0 bases, and the sequence between their germline boundaries is 14 bases long. The CDR3 measures 16 amino acids from cysteine to phenylalanine. CDR3 DNA is the only sequence kept; it has 48 bases, read in frame from the first base.

Sequenced: PBMCs. This receptor was identified in a woman under 30 in good health and CMV-seropositive. Recombination connected TRBV13 to TRBJ1-1, with TRBD1 perhaps the D gene, on 6 matching bases. The CDR3 region: CASSFQGTTLNTEAFF. The DNA is as follows: TGTGCCAGCAGCTTCCAGGGGACCACCTTGAACACTGAAGCTTTCTTT. With the rest looked up from the reference TRBV13 and TRBJ1-1 genes rather than sequenced, the full variable domain is AAGVIQSPRHLIKEKRETATLKCYPIPRHDTVYWYQQGPGQDPQFLISFYEKMQSDKGSIPDRFSAQQFSDYHSELNMSSLELGDSALYFCASSFQGTTLNTEAFFGQGTRLTVV.